The source of this T cell receptor beta chain is a study of T cell changes during pregnancy in multiple sclerosis. This clone has only a few counts. Clones were sequenced by immunoSEQ multiplex PCR, and TCRdb holds only the in-frame ones, with some missing. The table shows just under 20,000 clones, with roughly nine tenths occurring only once. Trimming removed 5 bases from V and 7 bases from J, with 14 bases in between. This CDR3 is built from 13 residues. Germline lookup yields CDR1 SGHNT and CDR2 YENEEA. V is TRBV11-3 and J is TRBJ1-1, with a weak D call TRBD1 (5 bases). The origin of this receptor is a female donor in good health, enrolled as a control in a pregnancy study. This specimen was CD8+ T cells from peripheral blood mononuclear cells, taken in the second trimester of pregnancy. The CDR3, as DNA: TGTGCCAGCAGCATAAATTTCGGGGGTGAAGCTTTCTTT. It encodes CASSINFGGEAFF.